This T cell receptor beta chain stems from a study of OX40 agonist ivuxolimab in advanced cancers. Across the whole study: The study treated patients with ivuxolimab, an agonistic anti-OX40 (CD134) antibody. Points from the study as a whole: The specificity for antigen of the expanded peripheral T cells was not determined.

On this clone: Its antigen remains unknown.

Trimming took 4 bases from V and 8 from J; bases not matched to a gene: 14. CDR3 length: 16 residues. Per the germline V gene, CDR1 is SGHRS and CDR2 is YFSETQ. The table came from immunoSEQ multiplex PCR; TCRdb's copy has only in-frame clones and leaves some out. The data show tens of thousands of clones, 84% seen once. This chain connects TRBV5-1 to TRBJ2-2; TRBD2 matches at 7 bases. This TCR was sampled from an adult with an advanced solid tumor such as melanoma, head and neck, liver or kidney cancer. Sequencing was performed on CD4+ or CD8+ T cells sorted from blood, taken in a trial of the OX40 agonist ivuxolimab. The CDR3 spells CASSPKLRENWGELFF. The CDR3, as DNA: TGCGCCAGCAGCCCCAAGTTGCGGGAGAATTGGGGGGAGCTGTTTTTT.